Shown below are 28 T cell receptor beta chains from a single sample sequenced in a study of post-analysis software for immune sequencing data. General study points: Patients had higher frequencies than controls of five TRBV segments, including TRBV5-6, TRBV5-1 and TRBV20-1.

No cognate antigen is known for these TCRs. Prepared TCR beta cDNA libraries contained unique molecular identifiers. TCRdb reprocessed the PCR reads with MiXCR, giving one entry per CDR3 protein. This repertoire shows 450,000 or so distinct CDR3 sequences, under 55% found once; its top ten account for roughly 12%. The sequencing input was blood. These receptors were collected from a girl aged 10 to 17 with multiple sclerosis.

Ten or more counts support this clonotype. The rearrangement uses TRBV29-1 and TRBJ2-5; no clear D. The CDR3 length is 11 residues. Trimming shortened V by 6 bases and J by 0 bases, and 5 bases separated the two germline ends. Germline CDR1 SQVTM, CDR2 ANQGSEA. CDR3 protein: CSVEYQETQYF. The CDR3 coding sequence is TGCAGCGTGGAGTACCAAGAGACCCAGTACTTC.

A note on this clonotype: A read error may produce the germline difference seen at one junction end. The chain combines TRBV7-9 with TRBJ2-3; 11 nucleotides agree with TRBD1. Germline V gene data show CDR1 as SEHNR and CDR2 as FQNEAQ (reference sequence). This CDR3 region has 15 residues. As DNA, the CDR3 is TGCGCCAGCAGCACCGGACAGGGGGCTACGGATACGCAGTATTTT. Translated, it gives CASSTGQGATDTQYF.

The CDR3 DNA follows: TGCGCCAGCAGCCAAGATCCGGGGGACCACTCCTACAATGAGCAGTACTTC. Protein sequence: CASSQDPGDHSYNEQYF. The chain combines TRBV4-1 with TRBJ2-1, with a possible D match to TRBD2 (6 bases). The J call may be wrong; the DNA end is better matched by TRBJ2-7. The germline V gene encodes CDR1 MGHRA and CDR2 YSYEKL. There are 17 residues in the CDR3.

The chain recombines TRBV4-1 with TRBJ2-3, with D perhaps TRBD2 (6 bases). The CDR3 totals 16 residues. Trimming shortened V by 2 bases and J by 6 bases, and 18 bases separated the two germline ends. CDR1 MGHRA and CDR2 YSYEKL come from the germline V gene. CDR3 in amino acids: CASSQTGVMPGDTQYF. The CDR3 DNA is TGCGCCAGCAGCCAAACGGGAGTGATGCCTGGGGATACGCAGTATTTT.

The J gene is TRBJ2-4, the V gene TRBV7-8; D not resolved. The end of the DNA is better explained by TRBJ2-7, so the J call may be wrong. The CDR3 contains 14 residues. CDR1 and CDR2 from the germline V gene are SGHVS and FQNEAQ. The CDR3 DNA sequence: TGTGCCAGCAGCTTATCGGATGTGGGTTACGAGCAGTACTTC. This gives the protein CASSLSDVGYEQYF.

This clonotype was seen at least ten times. This sequence joins TRBV7-2 and TRBJ2-3; 13 bases align to TRBD2. V was pared by 6 bases and J by 7 bases, with 7 bases of the junction left unmatched. This CDR3 has 15 amino acids. Germline lookup yields CDR1 SGHTA and CDR2 FQGNSA. CDR3 loop: CASSTPGLAGYTQYF. In DNA form, the CDR3 reads TGTGCCAGCAGTACCCCGGGACTAGCGGGATATACGCAGTATTTT.

This rearrangement joins TRBV12-3 or TRBV12-4 to TRBJ2-1; D is ambiguous. This CDR3 is 13 amino acids long. V was shortened by 7 bases and J by 5 bases, with 12 bases between the two germline ends. CDR3 sequence reads: CASTKTPDNEQFF. The CDR3 nucleotides are TGTGCCAGCACCAAAACCCCGGACAATGAGCAGTTCTTC.

V is TRBV5-1 and J is TRBJ2-1, with a weak D call TRBD2 (6 bases). Deletions cut 0 bases from V and 5 bases from J, with 12 bases between. Germline V gene data show CDR1 as SGHRS and CDR2 as YFSETQ. CDR3 size: 15 residues. CDR3 DNA sequence: TGCGCCAGCAGCTTGGGGGTGCGGGGAAACAATGAGCAGTTCTTC. This codes for CASSLGVRGNNEQFF.

The V gene is TRBV12-3 or TRBV12-4, the J gene TRBJ2-1; 11 positions agree with TRBD2. The CDR3 has 14 residues. With V trimmed by 2 bases and J by 9 bases, 3 bases remained unmatched. The CDR3 bases are TGTGCCAGCAGTTTACCTAGCGGGAGGATTGAGCAGTTCTTC. It translates to CASSLPSGRIEQFF.

V is TRBV10-3 and J is TRBJ2-5, with TRBD1 matching over 7 bases. Germline V lookup: CDR1 ENHRY, CDR2 SYGVKD. There are 15 residues in the CDR3. Losses at the gene ends were 2 bases for V and 5 bases for J; bases not matched to a gene: 8. CDR3 sequence reads: CAISEPDRKDETQYF. DNA of the CDR3: TGTGCCATCAGTGAGCCGGACAGGAAGGATGAGACCCAGTACTTC.

The chain employs TRBV27 and TRBJ1-4; D unresolved. The V gene's germline CDR1 is MNHEY and CDR2 SMNVEV (reference sequence). V dropped 3 bases and J dropped 12 bases, with 8 bases sitting between them. The CDR3 is 11 amino acids. The CDR3 DNA follows: TGTGCCAGCAGTTTTGGAGGAGAACTGTTTTTT. Residues: CASSFGGELFF. Variable domain in full (rest from reference TRBV27 and TRBJ1-4): EAQVTQNPRYLITVTGKKLTVTCSQNMNHEYMSWYRQDPGLGLRQIYYSMNVEVTDKGDVPEGYKVSRKEKRNFPLILESPSPNQTSLYFCASSFGGELFFGSGTQLSVL.

The rearrangement links TRBV28 to TRBJ1-6; D not certain. V lost 5 bases to trimming and J lost 0 bases, with 14 bases between them. This CDR3 contains 17 residues. Germline-derived CDR1 and CDR2 are MDHEN and SYDVKM. The CDR3 loop reads CASSNSFKSSYNSPLHF. The CDR3 nucleotides read TGTGCCAGCAGTAATAGCTTCAAGAGCTCCTATAATTCACCCCTCCACTTT.

The chain links TRBV28 to TRBJ2-1; 11 nucleotides line up with TRBD1. CDR3 length: 16 amino acids. With V trimmed by 4 bases and J by 4 bases, 6 bases remained unmatched. From germline, CDR1 is MDHEN and CDR2 SYDVKM. CDR3 bases: TGTGCCAGCAGTTCATCCGGGACAGGGGGGTACAATGAGCAGTTCTTC. Translating it yields CASSSSGTGGYNEQFF.

The chain is built from TRBV10-3 and TRBJ2-4, with 9 nucleotides matching TRBD1. The J call could be wrong; TRBJ2-7 is a better fit for the DNA end. Germline V lookup: CDR1 ENHRY, CDR2 SYGVKD. The CDR3 length is 17 residues. The CDR3 coding sequence is TGTGCCATCAGTGAACATAAGCCGGGACAGGGAGGCTCCGAGCAGTACTTC. Translated: CAISEHKPGQGGSEQYF.

This chain links TRBV29-1 with TRBJ1-1; the D is unclear. Trimming removed 8 bases at V and 0 bases at J, with 19 bases between. This CDR3 comprises 15 residues. The germline V gene has CDR1 SQVTM and CDR2 ANQGSEA. CDR3 DNA: TGCAGCTTCACCGGGAGCGAAAGTCTGAACACTGAAGCTTTCTTT. Its translation is CSFTGSESLNTEAFF.

The chain couples TRBV5-1 to TRBJ1-2; D is possibly TRBD1 (5 bases). The length of the CDR3 is 14 residues. Germline V gene sequence: CDR1 SGHRS, CDR2 YFSETQ. The germline V and J ends were trimmed by 4 bases and 5 bases, with 15 bases remaining between them. The CDR3: CASSPGGSVYGYTF. The CDR3 bases are TGCGCCAGCAGCCCCGGGGGGAGCGTGTATGGCTACACCTTC.

This clonotype has a handful of counts. The chain has TRBV12-3 or TRBV12-4 and TRBJ2-1; possibly TRBD2 for D (6 bases). V lost 6 bases and J lost 11, with 11 bases in between. This CDR3 is 11 amino acids long. CDR3 region: CASSSGTQQFF. The CDR3 DNA is TGTGCCAGCAGCTCCGGGACTCAGCAGTTCTTC.

The gene calls are TRBV20-1 and TRBJ2-3, with D unclear. Trimming took 3 bases from V and 4 from J, leaving 11 bases between them. Germline CDR1 DFQATT, CDR2 SNEGSKA (reference sequence). The CDR3 length is 13 residues. The CDR3 region is CSARGPIADTQYF. The DNA of the CDR3 is TGCAGTGCTAGGGGTCCCATCGCAGATACGCAGTATTTT.

The rearrangement joins TRBV29-1 to TRBJ2-5; tentatively, D is TRBD1 or TRBD2 (5 bases each). The V gene lost 6 bases and the J gene lost 7 bases, with 21 bases spanning the gap. Germline V gene sequence: CDR1 SQVTM, CDR2 ANQGSEA. The CDR3 totals 14 residues. Here the CDR3 DNA reads TGCAGCGTGGGGACCCGGACTGGGGCCGGGACCCAGTACTTC. The encoded protein is CSVGTRTGAGTQYF.

This chain uses TRBV5-5 with TRBJ1-1; D is ambiguous. The CDR3 length is 14 residues. Germline V CDR1 and CDR2: SGHKS, YYEKEE (reference sequence). Deletions cut 4 bases from V and 1 base from J, with 11 bases between. This CDR3 is CASSPLAGNTEAFF. CDR3 sequence (DNA): TGTGCCAGCAGCCCCCTCGCAGGGAACACTGAAGCTTTCTTT.

This chain uses TRBV28 with TRBJ1-6, with a tentative D call TRBD1 (5 bases). The V and J ends lost 8 bases and 3 bases respectively, with 14 bases between them. Germline CDR1 is MDHEN and CDR2 is SYDVKM. This CDR3 is built from 15 residues. CDR3 coding DNA: TGTGCCAGCCGCTTCAGGGAAAACTATAATTCACCCCTCCACTTT. Translation: CASRFRENYNSPLHF.

The rearrangement uses TRBV9 and TRBJ1-3; 7 bases agree with TRBD1. The CDR3 is 16 amino acids. J was trimmed by 3 bases and V by 3 bases; bases with no gene match: 9. Germline V CDR1 and CDR2: SGDLS, YYNGEE. Here the CDR3 reads CASSASDRDFGNTIYF. CDR3 DNA sequence: TGTGCCAGCAGCGCGTCAGACAGGGACTTTGGAAACACCATATATTTT.

The chain combines TRBV28 with TRBJ2-3, with 8 bases matching TRBD1. CDR1 is MDHEN and CDR2 is SYDVKM in the germline V gene. This CDR3 has 14 amino acids. With V trimmed by 5 bases and J by 7 bases, 8 bases remained unmatched. Here the CDR3 reads CASSIDRGRYTQYF. The DNA of the CDR3 is TGTGCCAGCAGTATCGACAGGGGCCGATATACGCAGTATTTT.

The CDR3 bases are TGCGCCAGCAGCCAAGTGGCAGGGTCTGAATCCAATGAGCAGTTCTTC. Amino acid sequence: CASSQVAGSESNEQFF. The rearrangement links TRBV4-1 to TRBJ2-1; maybe TRBD1 (5 bases). Trimming cost V 1 base and J 6 bases, with 16 bases left between them. This CDR3 region has 16 residues. Germline lookup yields CDR1 MGHRA and CDR2 YSYEKL.

V and J are TRBV29-1 and TRBJ2-3; 7 bases line up with TRBD2. CDR3 length: 16 residues. Per the germline V gene, CDR1 is SQVTM and CDR2 is ANQGSEA. V lost 7 bases to trimming and J lost 3 bases; unmatched junction nucleotides: 16. The CDR3 DNA is TGCAGCGCAGTTGGCGGGGGTTTGGGTTCGACAGATACGCAGTATTTT. This encodes CSAVGGGLGSTDTQYF.

V usage is TRBV6-5 and J usage is TRBJ1-5, with D hard to call. The V end lost 3 bases, the J end lost 6 bases, and 9 bases lay between the germline ends. The CDR3 length is 13 residues. Germline V lookup: CDR1 MNHEY, CDR2 SVGAGI. This chain's CDR3 is CASSYDFGQPQHF. The CDR3 DNA reads as TGTGCCAGCAGTTATGATTTTGGTCAGCCCCAGCATTTT.

This clonotype was seen more than once but under ten times. The chain has TRBV10-3 and TRBJ2-1; TRBD2 matches at 9 bases. This CDR3 is 13 amino acids long. Germline V gives CDR1 ENHRY, CDR2 SYGVKD. The junction had 5 bases not matched to a gene; V was cut back by 6 bases and J by 8 bases. The CDR3 bases are TGTGCCATCAGGGTAGCGGGAGCCGATGAGCAGTTCTTC. This translates into CAIRVAGADEQFF.

This chain connects TRBV20-1 to TRBJ1-1; D is unresolved. The CDR3 covers 16 residues. The germline gives CDR1 DFQATT, CDR2 SNEGSKA (reference sequence). Trimming left V 0 bases short and J 2 bases short, with 16 bases between. CDR3 loop: CSARDRFGRFNTEAFF. CDR3 sequence (DNA): TGCAGTGCTAGAGATCGGTTCGGCAGGTTCAACACTGAAGCTTTCTTT.